The entry below describes one T cell receptor (beta chain). Other DNA sequences in the same sample also yield this CDR3. These data belong to a study of shared clonotypes between healthy human individuals. Germline V CDR1 and CDR2: SQVTM, ANQGSEA. The ends were cut back, 3 bases at V and 1 base at J, with 6 bases in the middle. The CDR3 covers 12 residues. An assay was performed, and its level was deep. Measured with immunoSEQ multiplex PCR; TCRdb has only the in-frame clones, and not every one. This sample has about 2.4 million clones, with approximately 93% found just once. Input material: naive CD4+ T cells from PBMCs. Subset given: CD45RA+ positively selected. The receptor was derived from a man younger than 30 in good health. Some clones in this sample may be carry-over from other donors' samples. The chain couples TRBV29-1 to TRBJ1-2; D call uncertain. The CDR3 DNA follows: TGCAGCGTTGAGAGCGGTAACTATGGCTACACCTTC. This sequence encodes CSVESGNYGYTF.